Included here is one TCR beta chain sequence, with context. These data belong to a study of blood T cell repertoires in COVID-19. A PCR-confirmed or clinician-diagnosed COVID-19 case had contacted exposed participants within 2 weeks of entry. Method: immunoSEQ multiplex PCR; TCRdb's copy keeps in-frame clones and lacks some. The profile shows a few hundred thousand clones, about 85% of them singletons. This CDR3 has 14 amino acids. In germline, CDR1 is MNHEY, CDR2 SVGAGI. The trim removed 7 bases at V and 2 bases at J, leaving 6 bases unmatched. The chain carries TRBV6-5 and TRBJ2-7; 9 nucleotides agree with TRBD2. The sample taken for sequencing was PBMCs or T cells enriched from blood (not recorded which). The sequence derives from a woman aged 45-60 years who had been exposed to COVID-19. The CDR3 reads CASNLAGRPYEQYF. CDR3 bases: TGTGCCAGCAATCTAGCGGGGCGCCCCTACGAGCAGTACTTC.